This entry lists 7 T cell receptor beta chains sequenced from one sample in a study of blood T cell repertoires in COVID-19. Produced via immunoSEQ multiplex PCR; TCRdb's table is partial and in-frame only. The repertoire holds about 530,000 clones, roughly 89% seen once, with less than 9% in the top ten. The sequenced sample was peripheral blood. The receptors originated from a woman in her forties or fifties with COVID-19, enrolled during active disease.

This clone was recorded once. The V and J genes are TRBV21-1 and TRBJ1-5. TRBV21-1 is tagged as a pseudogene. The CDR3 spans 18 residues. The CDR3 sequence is CASREGIQGPRGNQPQHF. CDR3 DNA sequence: TGTGCCAGCAGGGAGGGGATACAAGGTCCCCGGGGCAATCAGCCCCAGCATTTT.

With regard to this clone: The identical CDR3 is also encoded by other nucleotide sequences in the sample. The CDR3 loop is CASSLAGALTDTQYF. The CDR3, as DNA: TGTGCCAGCAGTCTAGCGGGGGCCCTCACAGATACGCAGTATTTT. The rearrangement joins TRBV5-4 to TRBJ2-3; 10 positions match TRBD2. Germline V gives CDR1 SGHNT, CDR2 YYREEE (reference sequence). The CDR3 contains 15 residues. The V gene end was trimmed by 5 bases and the J gene end by 2 bases; junction bases not matched to a gene: 5.

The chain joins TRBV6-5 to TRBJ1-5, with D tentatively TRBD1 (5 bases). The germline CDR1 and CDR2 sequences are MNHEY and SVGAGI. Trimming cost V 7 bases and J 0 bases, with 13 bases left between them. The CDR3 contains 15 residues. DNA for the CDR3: TGTGCCAGCACCCTCGGGACTTATAGCAATCAGCCCCAGCATTTT. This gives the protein CASTLGTYSNQPQHF.

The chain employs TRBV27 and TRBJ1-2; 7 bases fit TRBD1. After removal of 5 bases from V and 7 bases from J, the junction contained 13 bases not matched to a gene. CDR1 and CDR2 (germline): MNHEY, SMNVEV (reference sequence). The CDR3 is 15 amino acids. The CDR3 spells CASSPPVGTVTGYTF. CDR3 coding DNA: TGTGCCAGCAGTCCTCCTGTGGGGACAGTTACTGGCTACACCTTC.

The CDR3 here is CATSADRLTYNEQFF. CDR3 DNA: TGTGCCACTTCGGCGGACAGGCTGACCTACAATGAGCAGTTCTTC. The J gene is TRBJ2-1, the V gene TRBV19; 7 bases are shared with TRBD1. Trimming at V came to 10 bases and at J to 2 bases, leaving 11 bases not matched to a gene. CDR3 size: 15 residues. Germline lookup yields CDR1 LNHDA and CDR2 SQIVND (reference sequence).

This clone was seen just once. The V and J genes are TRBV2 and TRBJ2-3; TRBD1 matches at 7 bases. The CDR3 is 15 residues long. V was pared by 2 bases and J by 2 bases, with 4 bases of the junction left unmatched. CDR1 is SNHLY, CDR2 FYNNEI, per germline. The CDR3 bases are TGTGCCAGCAGTGAATTGGGACAGTACACAGATACGCAGTATTTT. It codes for CASSELGQYTDTQYF.

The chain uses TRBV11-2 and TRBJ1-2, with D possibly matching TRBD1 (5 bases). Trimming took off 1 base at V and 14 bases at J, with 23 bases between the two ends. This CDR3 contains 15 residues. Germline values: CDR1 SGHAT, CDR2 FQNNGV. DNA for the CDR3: TGTGCCAGCAGCTTAGTCAGCAGGGAATCAACCTTGCTTACCTTC. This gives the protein CASSLVSRESTLLTF.